This T cell receptor beta chain was documented in a study of shared clonotypes between healthy human individuals. Trimming at V came to 6 bases and at J to 4 bases, leaving 6 bases not matched to a gene. Germline lookup yields CDR1 SGHVS and CDR2 FNYEAQ. This CDR3 spans 14 amino acids. CD8 cells classed as naive were CD45RO-negative and positively selected for CCR7, excluding terminally differentiated effector memory CD45RA+ cells. Generated by immunoSEQ multiplex PCR, the TCRdb table keeps only in-frame clones and is missing some. The table has 600,000 or so clones, around 96% seen once. The source material was naive CD8+ T cells sorted from blood. V is TRBV7-6 and J is TRBJ2-3, with 8 bases lining up with TRBD2. This clonotype originated in a woman aged 30 to 39 in good health. CDR3 in amino acids: CASSRAGGADTQYF. CDR3 in DNA: TGTGCCAGCAGTAGGGCGGGAGGTGCAGATACGCAGTATTTT.